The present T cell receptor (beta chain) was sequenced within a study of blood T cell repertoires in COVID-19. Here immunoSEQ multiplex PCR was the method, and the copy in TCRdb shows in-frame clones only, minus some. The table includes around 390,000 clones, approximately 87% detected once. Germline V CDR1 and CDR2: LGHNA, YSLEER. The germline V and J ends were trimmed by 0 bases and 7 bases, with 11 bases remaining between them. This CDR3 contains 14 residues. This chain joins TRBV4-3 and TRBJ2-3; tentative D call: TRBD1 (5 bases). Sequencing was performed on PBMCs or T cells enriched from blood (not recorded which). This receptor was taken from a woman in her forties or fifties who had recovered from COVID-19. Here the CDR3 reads CASSQDGARNTQYF. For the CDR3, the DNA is TGCGCCAGCAGCCAAGATGGGGCACGGAATACGCAGTATTTT.